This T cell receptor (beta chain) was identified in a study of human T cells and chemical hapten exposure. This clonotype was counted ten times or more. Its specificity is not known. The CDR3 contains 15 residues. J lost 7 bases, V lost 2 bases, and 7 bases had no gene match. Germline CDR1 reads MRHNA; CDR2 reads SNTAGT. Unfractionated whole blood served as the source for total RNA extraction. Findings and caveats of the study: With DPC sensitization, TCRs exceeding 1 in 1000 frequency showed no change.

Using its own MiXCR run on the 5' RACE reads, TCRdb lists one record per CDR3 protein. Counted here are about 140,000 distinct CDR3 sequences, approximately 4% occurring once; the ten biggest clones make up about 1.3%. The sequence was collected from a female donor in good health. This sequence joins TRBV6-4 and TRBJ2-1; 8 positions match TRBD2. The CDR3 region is CASSDNGGGFNEQFF. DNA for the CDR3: TGTGCCAGCAGTGACAACGGGGGGGGCTTTAATGAGCAGTTCTTC.